The TCR beta chain under discussion was sequenced for a study of regulatory T cells in long-lasting Graves disease. In the study overall: Graves' patients, newly diagnosed, had taken antithyroid drugs under 3 months.

iRepertoire HTBI primers and Arm-PCR of CDR3 regions built TCR beta libraries. MiXCR was run by TCRdb on the multiplex PCR reads, yielding one entry per CDR3 protein. The table lists 400,000 to 550,000 distinct CDR3 sequences, over 15% of them singletons. The CDR3 is 16 amino acids. Per the germline V gene, CDR1 is SGHVS and CDR2 is FNYEAQ. Time point: newly diagnosed GD, antithyroid drugs for less than 3 months. TCR sequences were obtained from RNA taken from PBMCs. Concerning this clonotype itself: A clone one base away is much larger, so this may be a read error.

These data were also filed under a second study, of T cells in Graves' hyperthyroidism and ophthalmopathy. From that report: Using the HTBI primer set, a first-round RT-PCR was run on the TCR CDR3. With a median lead of roughly 6.2 months before onset, the model predicted ophthalmopathy.

This chain connects TRBV7-6 to TRBJ2-1; the match to TRBD2 covers 9 bases. This clonotype was sampled from a woman aged 18 to 35 with Graves disease. Specimen: peripheral blood mononuclear cells (PBMCs), collected at new diagnosis, from a patient treated with antithyroid drugs. The CDR3 nucleotides are TGTGCCAGCAGCGATAGAGGGCGCGGGAGGGCGAATGAGCGGTTCTTC. This sequence encodes CASSDRGRGRANERFF.